This note documents a single TCR beta chain sequence. Its target is unknown. One entry per CDR3 protein, called by TCRdb with MiXCR from the 5' RACE reads. The sample records 470,000 or so distinct CDR3 sequences, 20% to 25% being singletons. The sample originates from a study of identical twins. Germline CDR1 reads DFQATT; CDR2 reads SNEGSKA (reference sequence). Trimming took 2 bases from V and 2 from J; bases not matched to a gene: 3. The CDR3 totals 15 residues. Study-wide points: Potential partial confounding of zero-insertion analyses by invariant MAIT and iNKT cells was noted. Excess low generation probability was seen in twin-shared out-of-frame alpha sequences. The study reached conclusions through statistical analysis that was cross-sectional, not following the same donors.

The sample was also linked to a second study, of T cells expressing NK-cell markers. That work adds: It was still unclear whether expanded NKG2C+ T cell clones were HCMV specific.

The specimen sequenced was CD4+ T cells sorted from blood. This clonotype was sampled from a woman between 18 and 29 years old in good health. The rearrangement uses TRBV20-1 and TRBJ2-2, with 9 bases fitting TRBD2. This CDR3 reads CSARLAGLNTGELFF. The DNA for the CDR3 is TGCAGTGCTAGACTAGCGGGACTAAACACCGGGGAGCTGTTTTTT.